The 2 T cell receptor beta chains below were found in one sample sequenced in a study of cytomegalovirus exposure and HLA in healthy donors. The PCR used 60 Vbeta and 13 Jbeta primers. Measured with immunoSEQ multiplex PCR; TCRdb has only the in-frame clones, and not every one. Seen here are around 240,000 clones, around 80% observed once, and the top ten hold over 5%. Sequenced input: PBMCs. These receptor sequences come from a woman in her 40s in good health and CMV-seropositive.

In this sample, this clone turned up a few times. The rearrangement joins TRBV25-1 to TRBJ2-3; 7 positions match TRBD2. Looked up from germline, CDR1 is MGHDK and CDR2 is SYGVNS. V was pared by 3 bases and J by 0 bases, with 9 bases of the junction left unmatched. CDR3 length equals 17 residues. As DNA, the CDR3 is TGTGCCAGCAGTGATCTAACTAGCGAATCTAGCACAGATACGCAGTATTTT. Amino acid sequence: CASSDLTSESSTDTQYF.

This clone was seen a few times. This rearrangement joins TRBV7-8 to TRBJ2-4; 7 bases map to TRBD1. The V segment lost 2 bases and the J segment 8 bases; nucleotides outside the gene matches: 0. CDR1 SGHVS and CDR2 FQNEAQ come from the germline V gene. This CDR3 has 12 amino acids. CDR3 residues: CASSLQGDIQYF. The DNA of the CDR3 is TGTGCCAGCAGCTTACAGGGGGACATTCAGTACTTC.